In this sample, the clone carrying this T cell receptor beta chain turned up a few times. What it binds is not known. These data come from a study of CD8 T cells in Susac syndrome. Broader study findings: The TCR sequencing and HLA analysis in the study involved a relatively small number of individuals, as the study acknowledged.

Germline lookup yields CDR1 SGDLS and CDR2 YYNGEE. With 3 bases clipped from V and 3 bases from J, the junction kept 7 bases outside the gene matches. The CDR3 totals 17 residues. An amount of RNA that ranged from about 0.45 to 1 ug was reverse transcribed with random hexamers. TCRdb reprocessed the immunoSEQ multiplex PCR reads via MiXCR and lists one record per CDR3 protein. The sample has about 160,000 distinct CDR3 sequences, less than 95% seen once. The multiple sclerosis control group consisted of treatment-naive patients whose relapsing-remitting disease, which was either stable or active, fulfilled revised McDonald criteria.

Sequenced material: CD4+ T cells from PBMCs. This chain connects TRBV9 to TRBJ1-4, with TRBD1 matching 11 bases. This receptor was identified in a human donor with multiple sclerosis. CDR3 nucleotide sequence: TGTGCCAGCAGCGCGTTCGGACAGGGGGCTTCTAATGAAAAACTGTTTTTT. It yields the protein CASSAFGQGASNEKLFF.